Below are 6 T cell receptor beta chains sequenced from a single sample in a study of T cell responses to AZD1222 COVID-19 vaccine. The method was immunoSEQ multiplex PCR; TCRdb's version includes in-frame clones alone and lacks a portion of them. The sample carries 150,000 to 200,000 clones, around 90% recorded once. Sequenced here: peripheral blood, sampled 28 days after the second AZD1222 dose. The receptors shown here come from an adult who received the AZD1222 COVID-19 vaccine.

DNA for the CDR3: TGTGCCAGCAGCCACCGGGACAGGGTCTATGGCTACACCTTC. This gives the protein CASSHRDRVYGYTF. The genes are TRBV6-6 and TRBJ1-2, with TRBD1 matching over 9 bases. Germline V gene lookup returns CDR1 MNHNY and CDR2 SVGAGI (reference sequence). The junction had 6 bases not matched to a gene; V was cut back by 6 bases and J by 4 bases. There are 14 residues in the CDR3.

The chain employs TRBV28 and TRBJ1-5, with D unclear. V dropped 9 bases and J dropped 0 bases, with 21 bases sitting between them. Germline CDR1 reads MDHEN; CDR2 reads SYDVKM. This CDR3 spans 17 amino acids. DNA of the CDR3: TGTGCCAGTGATTTTCCCTCGATGGTGAATAGCAATCAGCCCCAGCATTTT. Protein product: CASDFPSMVNSNQPQHF.

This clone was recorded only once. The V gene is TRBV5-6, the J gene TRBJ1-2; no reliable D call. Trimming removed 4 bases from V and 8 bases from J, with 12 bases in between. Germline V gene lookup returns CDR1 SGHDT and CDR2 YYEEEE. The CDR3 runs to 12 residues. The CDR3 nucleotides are TGTGCCAGCAGCCCCCAACTCGGGGGCTACACCTTC. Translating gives CASSPQLGGYTF.

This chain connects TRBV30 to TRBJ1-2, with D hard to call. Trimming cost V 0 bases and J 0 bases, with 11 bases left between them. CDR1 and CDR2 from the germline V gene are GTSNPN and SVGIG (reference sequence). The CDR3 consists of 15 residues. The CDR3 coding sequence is TGTGCCTGGAGTGTACAGTGGCCAGCTAACTATGGCTACACCTTC. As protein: CAWSVQWPANYGYTF.

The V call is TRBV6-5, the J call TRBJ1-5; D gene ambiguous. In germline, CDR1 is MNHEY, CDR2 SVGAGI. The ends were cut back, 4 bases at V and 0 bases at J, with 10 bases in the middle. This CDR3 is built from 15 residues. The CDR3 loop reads CASSSRHFSNQPQHF. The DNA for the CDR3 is TGTGCCAGCAGTTCTAGACACTTTAGCAATCAGCCCCAGCATTTT.

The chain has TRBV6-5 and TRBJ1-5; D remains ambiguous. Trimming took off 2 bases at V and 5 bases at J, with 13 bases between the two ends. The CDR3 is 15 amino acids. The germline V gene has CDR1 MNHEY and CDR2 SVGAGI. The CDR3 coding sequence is TGTGCCAGCAGTTACGGGCCAGGCCTCGATCAGCCCCAGCATTTT. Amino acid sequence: CASSYGPGLDQPQHF.